This T cell receptor (beta chain) was retrieved from a study of blood T cells in healthy people across ages (dated by TCRdb to between 2014 and 2017). In terms of the full investigation: In model experiments, template switching captured about one uniquely barcoded TCR beta cDNA molecule for every two T cells. Using deep sequencing normalized with unique cDNA molecular identifiers, the study measured how TCR beta repertoire diversity changes with age. Four age groups were formed from the donors: young (average 16 years), middle-aged (more than 35), aged (around 68) and long-lived (roughly 81). Donors of different ages were randomly distributed across sequencing lanes to avoid experimental bias. For two donors (one aged 18 to 29 and one aged 80 or older), the study analyzed two additional independent replicas of 1 million unique cDNA reads from the same blood draw.

The roughly 42 donors, aged roughly 6 to 90 years, were systemically healthy Caucasian individuals from Russia. Approximately 9.3 milliliters of peripheral blood were collected from each donor into EDTA-treated Vacutainer tubes. Ficoll-Paque density-gradient centrifugation was used to isolate PBMCs, with at least 6.5 million per sample. Total RNA was extracted from PBMCs with Trizol reagent, with at least 6 micrograms obtained per sample. Naive CD45RAhigh/CD27high T cell percentages were measured by flow cytometry on a PBMC aliquot from every donor. Overall results and qualifications from the work: There was a strong correlation between observed TCR beta diversity and the percentage of naive T cells measured by flow cytometry. Because profiling used bulk unsorted PBMCs, naive and antigen-experienced compartments could not be compared conclusively. Because the CMV infection status of the donors was unknown, age-related changes in expanded clonotypes may potentially have been confounded. The long-lived group showed more naive CD4+ T cells, fewer expanded clones and increased TCR diversity than the aged group, suggesting age selection. As age increased, observed TCR beta diversity per million T cells dropped in a roughly linear way, and a significant reduction was already evident by age about 40. Estimates of total diversity based on one million sequenced T cells were considered lower bounds and underestimates.

Libraries came from 5' RACE. A second PCR of 7 to 11 cycles was run with a J-beta primer mix and a sample-barcoded 5' primer. A template-switch 5' adaptor carrying 12 random nucleotides introduced a unique molecular identifier onto each TCR beta cDNA molecule. Each sample yielded at least 3 million CDR3-containing paired-end reads. First-strand cDNA synthesis was performed from all RNA using the Mint cDNA synthesis kit, with priming by a TRBC-specific oligonucleotide. After uracil-DNA glycosylase treatment, a first 18-cycle PCR used universal primers M1SS and BC2_uni_R on all cDNA. As for the original processing: Normalization of each sample was performed by random selection of 1 million high-quality reads, each carrying a distinct molecular identifier. Reads sharing molecular identifiers were discarded rather than binned into consensus sequences. MiTCR, run with a Q25 quality threshold and the strictest error-elimination algorithm, handled CDR3 identification, clonotype clustering and error correction. A nonparametric unseen species model with Euler transformation was used to estimate lower-bound total TCR beta diversity. TCRdb trimmed public reads at Q25 via fastp, called clones via MiXCR and kept in-frame beta chains. For every CDR3 protein sequence, its rows merge into one entry that carries the most common genes and DNA. The V and J calls follow TCRdb's processing rather than the paper's. The sample records around 1,800,000 distinct CDR3 sequences, 39% of which are singletons. Roughly 23% of the sample is held by the ten biggest clonotypes.

There are 15 amino acids in the CDR3, from cysteine to phenylalanine inclusive. Only the CDR3 region is kept as DNA, spanning 45 bases read in frame from base 1. Reading the germline V gene (reference sequence) gives CDR1 SEHNR and CDR2 FQNEAQ. About this clonotype itself: The clone's antigen remains unknown. The germline gene is not matched at one end of the junction; a read error may be the cause.

Specimen: blood. The receptor chain draws on TRBV7-9 and TRBJ1-6; the D gene cannot be resolved reliably. This TCR came from a human donor in good health. CDR3 loop: CASSLGRTDNSPLHF. The DNA sequence follows: TGTGCCAGCAGTTTAGGACGGACTGATAATTCACCCCTCCACTTT.